The present TCR beta chain was sequenced within a study of CD8 T cells in Susac syndrome. The RNA input was 0.5 to 1 ug, and it was reverse transcribed with random hexamers. TCR beta CDR3 was amplified by immunoSEQ multiplex PCR. This amplification extended across 54 Vbeta and 13 Jbeta segments. TCRdb recomputed calls from the immunoSEQ multiplex PCR reads with MiXCR, one row per CDR3 protein. This table holds around 120,000 distinct CDR3 sequences, just under 95% found once. The multiple sclerosis controls, all treatment-naive patients, had relapsing-remitting disease that was stable or active. Trimming cost V 4 bases and J 6 bases, with 18 bases left between them. The CDR3 is made up of 15 amino acids. Germline loops: CDR1 SEHNR, CDR2 FQNEAQ (reference sequence).

The V gene is TRBV7-9, the J gene TRBJ1-2; possible D gene TRBD1, 6 bases. The TCR originated in a human donor with multiple sclerosis. The material sequenced was CD4+ T cells from PBMCs. DNA of the CDR3: TGTGCCAGCAGCTCTCTAGGGGGGCAGGGCGATGGCTACACCTTC. It translates to CASSSLGGQGDGYTF.